The rows below give T cell receptor beta chains drawn from one sample of a study of regulatory T cells in long-lasting Graves disease. TCRdb itself ran the multiplex PCR reads through MiXCR, one entry per CDR3 protein. Of roughly 400,000 distinct CDR3 sequences in the sample, roughly 23% are singletons; the top ten hold about 13%. Sequencing used peripheral blood mononuclear cells (PBMCs), obtained when the disease was refractory, from a patient treated with antithyroid drugs. The receptors come from a female donor with Graves disease. Both conserved end residues are part of each CDR3. A D gene is named only where the DNA matches it firmly. Rows give clone size only sometimes, using once, few, many, or a class for an expanded clone.

d_call j_call clone_size v_call cdr3_aa cdr3_nt
NA TRBJ1-6 many TRBV7-2 CASSPGPFASPLHF TGTGCCAGCAGCCCCGGACCTTTCGCTTCACCCCTCCACTTT
TRBD1 TRBJ1-1 many TRBV2 CASSRGQGSTEAFF TGTGCCAGCAGTCGGGGACAGGGTTCGACTGAAGCTTTCTTT
NA TRBJ2-5 many TRBV7-9 CASSLARSKQTQYF TGTGCCAGCAGCTTAGCCAGGTCCAAGCAGACCCAGTACTTC
NA TRBJ1-1 few TRBV29-1 CSVSDGLAFF TGCAGCGTTTCTGATGGACTGGCTTTCTTT
TRBD1 TRBJ2-5 few TRBV29-1 CSVVITGGRIGETQYF TGCAGCGTTGTTATTACAGGGGGCAGGATTGGAGAGACCCAGTACTTC
TRBD2 TRBJ2-5 NA TRBV15 CATSRASGGEEIQYF TGTGCCACCAGCAGAGCCAGCGGGGGGGAGGAGATCCAGTACTTC
TRBD1 TRBJ1-5 many TRBV7-2 CASSAGTGDNQPQHF TGTGCCAGCAGCGCCGGGACAGGTGACAATCAGCCCCAGCATTTT
NA TRBJ1-5 NA TRBV5-8 CASSRDHTSNQPQHF TGTGCCAGCAGCCGGGACCACACTAGCAATCAGCCCCAGCATTTT
NA TRBJ2-7 NA TRBV3-1 CASSQKGMGRHSYEQYF TGTGCCAGCAGCCAAAAAGGGATGGGGCGGCATTCCTACGAGCAGTACTTC
NA TRBJ2-1 few TRBV5-1 CASSLAGGWVEQFF TGCGCCAGCAGCTTGGCCGGGGGCTGGGTTGAGCAGTTCTTC
TRBD1 TRBJ2-7 NA TRBV5-8 CASSTPGQGTYEQYF TGTGCCAGCAGCACTCCGGGACAGGGAACCTACGAGCAGTACTTC
NA TRBJ2-7 NA TRBV27 CASSFSVGSEQYF TGTGCCAGCAGTTTCTCGGTGGGCTCCGAGCAGTACTTC
TRBD1 TRBJ1-2 NA TRBV28 CASSAPGTEDGGYTF TGTGCCAGCAGTGCCCCCGGGACAGAGGACGGGGGCTACACCTTC
NA TRBJ2-7 NA TRBV4-1 CASSQEQRSHYEQYF TGCGCCAGCAGCCAAGAACAGCGGAGTCACTACGAGCAGTACTTC
NA TRBJ1-2 many TRBV2 CASFGPSGSYTF TGTGCCAGCTTCGGACCCTCAGGAAGCTACACCTTC
TRBD2 TRBJ2-2 many TRBV12-3/TRBV12-4 CASSFPIAGGNTGELFF TGTGCCAGCAGTTTCCCCATAGCGGGAGGGAACACCGGGGAGCTGTTTTTT
NA TRBJ2-7 NA TRBV10-3 CAIADKSLAEQYF TGTGCCATCGCCGATAAGAGTTTGGCCGAGCAGTACTTC
TRBD2 TRBJ2-7 few TRBV5-1 CASTTLAGGLASEQYF TGCGCCAGCACTACTCTTGCAGGGGGACTAGCAAGCGAGCAGTACTTC
NA TRBJ1-2 NA TRBV5-6 CASSFHQRANYGYTF TGTGCCAGCAGCTTTCACCAGAGAGCTAACTATGGCTACACCTTC
NA TRBJ2-2 many TRBV5-1 CASMWFPDTGELFF TGCGCCAGCATGTGGTTTCCCGACACCGGGGAGCTGTTTTTT
TRBD1 TRBJ2-7 NA TRBV6-5 CASSYSTGTVGSNLYEQYF TGTGCCAGCAGTTATTCAACCGGGACAGTAGGATCCAACCTATACGAGCAGTACTTC
NA TRBJ2-2 many TRBV5-1 CASSLAGAGLSYTGELFF TGCGCCAGCAGCTTGGCCGGGGCGGGACTCTCCTACACCGGGGAGCTGTTTTTT
NA TRBJ1-1 few TRBV5-1 CASSFGGRGNTEAFF TGCGCCAGCAGCTTCGGGGGCAGGGGGAACACTGAAGCTTTCTTT
TRBD2 TRBJ2-5 NA TRBV7-2 CASSLGGTSGDNQETQYF TGTGCCAGCAGCTTAGGTGGGACTAGCGGAGATAACCAAGAGACCCAGTACTTC
NA TRBJ1-1 few TRBV10-3 CAIREPQGLNTEAFF TGTGCCATCAGGGAACCCCAGGGCCTGAACACTGAAGCTTTCTTT
TRBD1 TRBJ2-5 many TRBV28 CASRVTGGRETQYF TGTGCCAGCAGGGTCACAGGGGGCAGGGAGACCCAGTACTTC
NA TRBJ2-5 many TRBV27 CASSFSQSTQETQYF TGTGCCAGCAGTTTTTCCCAATCTACCCAAGAGACCCAGTACTTC
NA TRBJ2-7 NA TRBV19 CASSVPGTASYEQYF TGTGCCAGTAGCGTCCCCGGGACGGCCTCCTACGAGCAGTACTTC
NA TRBJ1-3 NA TRBV27 CASRSQGREGNTIYF TGTGCCAGCAGATCCCAGGGTCGAGAAGGAAACACCATATATTTT
NA TRBJ2-2 NA TRBV7-6 CASSLVLGSSSSTGELFF TGTGCCAGCAGCTTAGTGTTAGGGTCTAGCTCATCCACCGGGGAGCTGTTTTTT
NA TRBJ2-7 few TRBV5-1 CASSLAGQGNFEQYF TGCGCCAGCAGCTTGGCCGGCCAGGGTAATTTCGAGCAGTACTTC
NA TRBJ2-2 few TRBV20-1 CSARDRGGTGELFF TGCAGTGCTAGAGATAGGGGGGGAACCGGGGAGCTGTTTTTT
NA TRBJ2-3 few TRBV7-2 CASSSDSDTQYF TGTGCCAGCAGCTCCGATTCCGATACGCAGTATTTT
NA TRBJ2-7 few TRBV30 CAWEGDSPYEQYF TGTGCCTGGGAGGGTGACAGCCCCTACGAGCAGTACTTC
TRBD1 TRBJ1-1 few TRBV20-1 CSAPGQWAEAFF TGCAGTGCCCCGGGACAGTGGGCTGAAGCTTTCTTT
TRBD2 TRBJ2-5 NA TRBV28 CASSGGTAGVETQYF TGTGCCAGCAGTGGGGGGACGGCGGGAGTAGAGACCCAGTACTTC
NA TRBJ2-6 NA TRBV7-2 CASSQVGTGPSGANVLTF TGCGCCAGCAGCCAAGTGGGTACAGGCCCCTCTGGGGCCAACGTCCTGACTTTC
TRBD2 TRBJ2-1 NA TRBV9 CASSFTSGSIPYGNEQFF TGCGCCAGCAGCTTTACTAGCGGGAGTATCCCCTATGGCAATGAGCAGTTCTTC
TRBD2 TRBJ2-5 many TRBV28 CASSFREVAGDEETQYF TGTGCCAGCAGTTTCCGCGAGGTAGCGGGAGATGAAGAGACCCAGTACTTC
TRBD2 TRBJ2-7 few TRBV6-5 CASSYPVSGSYEQYF TGTGCCAGCAGTTACCCGGTTAGCGGGAGCTACGAGCAGTACTTC
NA TRBJ2-7 NA TRBV9 CASNFYSHEQYF TGTGCCAGCAACTTTTACAGCCACGAGCAGTACTTC
NA TRBJ2-7 NA TRBV29-1 CSVEGGAGSYEQYF TGCAGCGTTGAAGGAGGGGCAGGTTCCTACGAGCAGTACTTC
NA TRBJ2-1 few TRBV11-2 CASSLVQVGKEQFF TGTGCCAGCAGCTTAGTACAGGTCGGGAAGGAGCAGTTCTTC
NA TRBJ1-1 NA TRBV19 CASSSSLGTEAFF TGTGCCAGTAGTTCCTCCTTGGGCACTGAAGCTTTCTTT
NA TRBJ2-5 many TRBV7-9 CASSIRGETQYF TGTGCCAGCTCAATCAGGGGAGAGACCCAGTACTTC
TRBD2 TRBJ2-3 few TRBV4-1 CASSPLVLAEVTDTQYF TGCGCCAGCAGCCCTCTGGTACTAGCGGAGGTCACAGATACGCAGTATTTT
TRBD2 TRBJ2-7 many TRBV2 CASSEVLGLDEQYF TGTGCCAGCAGTGAAGTCTTGGGACTAGACGAGCAGTACTTC
TRBD2 TRBJ2-3 NA TRBV6-9 CASSYEIGRASTDTQYF TGTGCCAGCAGCTATGAAATTGGGAGGGCTAGCACAGATACGCAGTATTTT
NA TRBJ1-4 many TRBV6-1 CASSRGGYREKLFF TGTGCCAGCAGCCGCGGCGGTTACCGGGAAAAACTGTTTTTT
NA TRBJ2-5 NA TRBV12-3/TRBV12-4 CASSVGVTARETEYF TGTGCCAGCAGTGTAGGGGTGACAGCCCGAGAGACCGAGTACTTC
TRBD1 TRBJ2-7 few TRBV20-1 CSAPADRVNYEQYF TGCAGTGCCCCAGCGGACAGGGTGAACTACGAGCAGTACTTC
NA TRBJ2-5 many TRBV27 CASSYLGETQYF TGTGCCAGCAGTTATCTAGGGGAGACCCAGTACTTC
NA TRBJ1-1 few TRBV20-1 CSARDDGRAFF TGCAGTGCTAGAGATGACGGGCGGGCTTTCTTT
NA TRBJ2-7 many TRBV29-1 CSVESPGSEQYF TGCAGCGTTGAAAGCCCAGGGTCCGAGCAGTACTTC
TRBD2 TRBJ2-5 NA TRBV5-1 CASSLVREGETQYF TGCGCCAGCAGCTTGGTCAGGGAGGGCGAGACCCAGTACTTC